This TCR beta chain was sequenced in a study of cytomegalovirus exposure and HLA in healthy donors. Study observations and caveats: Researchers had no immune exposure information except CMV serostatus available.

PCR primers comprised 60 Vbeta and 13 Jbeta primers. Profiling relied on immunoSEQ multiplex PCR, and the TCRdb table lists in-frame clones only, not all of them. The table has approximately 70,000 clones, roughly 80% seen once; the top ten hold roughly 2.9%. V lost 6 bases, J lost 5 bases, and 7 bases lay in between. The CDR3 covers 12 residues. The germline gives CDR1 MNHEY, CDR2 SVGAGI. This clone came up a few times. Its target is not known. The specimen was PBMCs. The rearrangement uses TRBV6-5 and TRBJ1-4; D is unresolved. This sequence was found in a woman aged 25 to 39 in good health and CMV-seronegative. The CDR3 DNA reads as TGTGCCAGCAGCGGACTCAATGAAAAACTGTTTTTT. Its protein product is CASSGLNEKLFF.